This T cell receptor (beta chain) was observed in a study of identical twins. V was pared by 4 bases and J by 2 bases, with 4 bases of the junction left unmatched. The CDR3 totals 16 residues. In germline, CDR1 is SGHRS, CDR2 YFSETQ. With respect to this clonotype: Its antigen is not known.

Regarding the study as a whole: Analyses of zero insertions could, in part, be confounded by invariant MAIT and iNKT cells.

A universal primer site was created by template switching, with the cDNA bearing unique molecular identifiers. TCRdb redid the calling of the 5' RACE reads with MiXCR, one entry per CDR3 protein. The profile shows under 800,000 distinct CDR3 sequences, 21% of them singletons. Separately, the same data were catalogued under a study of T cells expressing NK-cell markers. This second study says: Among eight sequenced donors, seven carried HCMV seropositivity while one was seronegative.

The sequenced material came from PBMCs. This receptor was taken from a woman under 30 in good health. The chain couples TRBV5-1 to TRBJ2-3; 13 bases align to TRBD2. The DNA of the CDR3 is TGCGCCAGCAGCATGGGACTAGCGGGAACCACAGATACGCAGTATTTT. Translation gives CASSMGLAGTTDTQYF.